The 32 T cell receptor beta chains below come from one sample, sequenced in a study of T cell responses to AZD1222 COVID-19 vaccine. Here immunoSEQ multiplex PCR was the method, and the copy in TCRdb shows in-frame clones only, minus some. The sample includes about 100,000 clones, 92% seen only once; the top ten take more than 1.5%. Sample: peripheral blood, taken on day 0 of AZD1222 vaccination. These TCRs come from an adult in good health.

The rearrangement uses TRBV7-9 and TRBJ2-2; D is unresolved. This CDR3 is 15 amino acids long. Per germline, CDR1 SEHNR and CDR2 FQNEAQ (reference sequence). Trimming removed 5 bases at V and 7 bases at J, with 17 bases between. The CDR3 spells CASSPSSSSIGELFF. In nucleotides, the CDR3 is TGTGCCAGCAGCCCCAGTTCTTCGAGTATCGGGGAGCTGTTTTTT.

The genes are TRBV7-9 and TRBJ2-7; D unclear. The germline V and J ends were trimmed by 1 base and 5 bases, with 9 bases remaining between them. The CDR3 loop spans 13 amino acids. CDR1 and CDR2 (germline): SEHNR, FQNEAQ (reference sequence). CDR3 protein: CASSLVRAHEQYF. The CDR3 nucleotides are TGTGCCAGCAGCTTAGTCAGAGCCCACGAGCAGTACTTC.

The rearrangement joins TRBV19 to TRBJ1-1; D not certain. The CDR3 has 12 residues. CDR1 and CDR2 from the germline V gene are LNHDA and SQIVND (reference sequence). The V gene lost 10 bases and the J gene lost 1 base, with 10 bases spanning the gap. This CDR3 is CATQDGNTEAFF. The CDR3 DNA reads as TGTGCCACCCAGGACGGGAACACTGAAGCTTTCTTT.

The V and J genes are TRBV6-1 and TRBJ1-1, with D possibly matching TRBD1 (5 bases). V was trimmed by 2 bases and J by 2 bases, leaving 9 bases between them. This CDR3 contains 14 residues. The V gene's germline CDR1 is MNHNS and CDR2 SASEGT. The CDR3 spells CASSEFDSNTEAFF. The CDR3 DNA sequence: TGTGCCAGCAGTGAATTCGACAGCAACACTGAAGCTTTCTTT.

The chain joins TRBV9 to TRBJ1-3; perhaps TRBD1 as D (6 bases). Germline CDR1 is SGDLS and CDR2 is YYNGEE. The ends were cut back, 3 bases at V and 2 bases at J, with 15 bases in the middle. The CDR3 totals 16 residues. This CDR3 is CASSATTQGTGNTIYF. CDR3 nucleotide sequence: TGTGCCAGCAGCGCCACAACACAGGGAACTGGAAACACCATATATTTT.

The chain carries TRBV2 and TRBJ2-5; possible D gene TRBD2, 5 bases. Trimming left V 4 bases short and J 0 bases short, with 15 bases between. CDR1 is SNHLY and CDR2 is FYNNEI in the germline V gene. The CDR3 length is 16 residues. CDR3 loop: CASSATRLIDQETQYF. CDR3 nucleotides: TGTGCCAGCAGTGCAACAAGACTAATCGACCAAGAGACCCAGTACTTC.

The chain uses TRBV7-8 and TRBJ2-1, with 8 bases identical to TRBD2. The V gene's germline CDR1 is SGHVS and CDR2 FQNEAQ. CDR3 length equals 14 residues. Trimming removed 6 bases from V and 4 bases from J; junction bases left unmatched: 5. The CDR3 coding sequence is TGTGCCAGCAGTCTTAGCGGGATATACAATGAGCAGTTCTTC. Translating it yields CASSLSGIYNEQFF.

This chain joins TRBV6-6 and TRBJ2-1; 8 bases agree with TRBD1. J lost 2 bases, V lost 5 bases, and 5 bases had no gene match. This CDR3 has 15 residues. Germline CDR1 reads MNHNY; CDR2 reads SVGAGI (reference sequence). CDR3 nucleotides: TGTGCCAGCAGTGACAGGGGAGTAACCTACAATGAGCAGTTCTTC. Translated: CASSDRGVTYNEQFF.

This chain joins TRBV2 and TRBJ2-7, with TRBD1 matching 7 bases. Looked up from germline, CDR1 is SNHLY and CDR2 is FYNNEI. This CDR3 is 15 amino acids long. The V gene end was trimmed by 4 bases and the J gene end by 6 bases; junction bases not matched to a gene: 12. The CDR3 DNA is TGTGCCAGCAGTGCGGTTCAAGAGGGGGCAGGCGAGCAGTACTTC. Its translation: CASSAVQEGAGEQYF.

The V call is TRBV25-1, the J call TRBJ2-5, with 10 bases lining up with TRBD2. Trimming took 4 bases from V and 0 from J; bases not matched to a gene: 5. This CDR3 contains 16 residues. Germline values: CDR1 MGHDK, CDR2 SYGVNS. As DNA, the CDR3 is TGTGCCAGCAGTGCGCCTAGCGGGGGTTACCAAGAGACCCAGTACTTC. Amino acids: CASSAPSGGYQETQYF.

DNA for the CDR3: TGTGCCAGCAGTTTACCGGGGCACAATCAGCCCCAGCATTTT. It encodes CASSLPGHNQPQHF. The chain recombines TRBV28 with TRBJ1-5, with D tentatively TRBD1 (5 bases). Per the germline V gene, CDR1 is MDHEN and CDR2 is SYDVKM. The ends were cut back, 2 bases at V and 3 bases at J, with 8 bases in the middle. CDR3 length: 14 amino acids. The full variable domain, its missing parts supplied by reference TRBV28 and TRBJ1-5, is DVKVTQSSRYLVKRTGEKVFLECVQDMDHENMFWYRQDPGLGLRLIYFSYDVKMKEKGDIPEGYSVSREKKERFSLILESASTNQTSMYLCASSLPGHNQPQHFGDGTRLSIL.

In nucleotides, the CDR3 is TGTGCCAGCAGCGTTTATGGGACAGGGGACAATGAGCAGTTCTTC. It translates to CASSVYGTGDNEQFF. The chain links TRBV9 to TRBJ2-1; 10 bases are shared with TRBD1. Per germline, CDR1 SGDLS and CDR2 YYNGEE. Losses at the gene ends were 2 bases for V and 5 bases for J; bases not matched to a gene: 4. This CDR3 spans 15 amino acids.

The CDR3, as DNA: TGTGCCAGCAGCCGGACAGACTCTCACCACGAGCAGTACTTC. Translated, it gives CASSRTDSHHEQYF. The chain is built from TRBV6-5 and TRBJ2-7; D perhaps matches TRBD1 (6 bases). The germline V gene encodes CDR1 MNHEY and CDR2 SVGAGI. The CDR3 totals 14 residues. Trimming took off 6 bases at V and 5 bases at J, with 17 bases between the two ends.

The rearrangement links TRBV19 to TRBJ1-5; D might be TRBD1 (6 bases). Germline CDR1 and CDR2: LNHDA and SQIVND (reference sequence). This CDR3 has 16 amino acids. The ends were cut back, 3 bases at V and 2 bases at J, with 14 bases in the middle. CDR3 protein: CASSILGAIGNQPQHF. The CDR3 DNA sequence: TGTGCCAGTAGTATCTTGGGGGCTATTGGCAATCAGCCCCAGCATTTT.

The chain couples TRBV4-2 to TRBJ1-6; 7 nucleotides agree with TRBD1. Germline V CDR1 and CDR2: LGHNA, YNFKEQ. The V gene end was trimmed by 0 bases and the J gene end by 0 bases; junction bases not matched to a gene: 8. The length of the CDR3 is 19 residues. Written as DNA, the CDR3 is TGTGCCAGCAGCCAAGATCTGACAGGGTTAAGCTCCTATAATTCACCCCTCCACTTT. Its protein is CASSQDLTGLSSYNSPLHF.

The rearrangement links TRBV5-1 to TRBJ1-6; TRBD1 matches 7 bases. The junction had 4 bases not matched to a gene; V was cut back by 3 bases and J by 7 bases. The CDR3 loop spans 14 amino acids. Per the germline V gene, CDR1 is SGHRS and CDR2 is YFSETQ. CDR3 DNA: TGCGCCAGCAGCTCGACAGGGAGAAATTCACCCCTCCACTTT. Translating gives CASSSTGRNSPLHF.

The chain employs TRBV6-2 or TRBV6-3 and TRBJ1-6; weak D call: TRBD1 (5 bases). The length of the CDR3 is 14 residues. Trimming cost V 2 bases and J 10 bases, with 12 bases left between them. CDR1 MNHEY and CDR2 SVGEGT come from the germline V gene. CDR3: CASSYQGRESPLHF. In nucleotides, the CDR3 is TGTGCCAGCAGTTACCAGGGTAGAGAATCACCCCTCCACTTT.

The chain recombines TRBV7-9 with TRBJ2-6, with 8 positions matching TRBD1. This CDR3 comprises 17 residues. Trimming took 6 bases from V and 2 from J; bases not matched to a gene: 9. Germline CDR1 reads SEHNR; CDR2 reads FQNEAQ (reference sequence). For the CDR3, the DNA is TGTGCCAGCAGGGAACGGACAGGGTTAACTGGGGCCAACGTCCTGACTTTC. Translating it yields CASRERTGLTGANVLTF.

J is TRBJ2-3 and V is TRBV5-1; D may correspond to TRBD1 or TRBD2 (5 bases each). The germline V gene has CDR1 SGHRS and CDR2 YFSETQ. This CDR3 has 16 residues. With 1 base removed from V and 7 bases from J, the gap between germline ends came to 19 bases. The CDR3 bases are TGCGCCAGCAGCTTGTTTGGGACGGAGGCAGGTAATACGCAGTATTTT. This codes for CASSLFGTEAGNTQYF.

The table lists this clone with a count of one. The CDR3 DNA follows: TGTGCCAGCAGCTCACCCCGGAGAGGGAACACTGAAGCTTTCTTT. It is translated as CASSSPRRGNTEAFF. V gene TRBV28 combines with J gene TRBJ1-1; no clear D gene. This CDR3 region has 15 residues. V was shortened by 6 bases and J by 1 base, with 15 bases between the two germline ends. Germline V lookup: CDR1 MDHEN, CDR2 SYDVKM.

This chain links TRBV27 with TRBJ2-3; maybe TRBD2 (7 bases). The length of the CDR3 is 15 residues. CDR1 and CDR2 from the germline V gene are MNHEY and SMNVEV (reference sequence). V was clipped by 6 bases and J by 5 bases, with 18 bases between them. CDR3 residues: CASRTRGGARDTQYF. The CDR3 nucleotides read TGTGCCAGCAGAACAAGAGGGGGGGCACGAGATACGCAGTATTTT.

The rearrangement joins TRBV6-2 or TRBV6-3 to TRBJ1-2, with no clear D. V lost 2 bases and J 5 bases, leaving 6 bases between the germline ends. The CDR3 covers 12 residues. Germline CDR1 MNHEY, CDR2 SVGEGT. This CDR3 reads CASSYGLYGYTF. The CDR3 nucleotides read TGTGCCAGCAGTTACGGACTGTATGGCTACACCTTC.

This clone was seen just once. The chain employs TRBV6-1 and TRBJ2-7; 7 nucleotides match TRBD1. V lost 0 bases to trimming and J lost 4 bases; unmatched junction nucleotides: 6. CDR1 is MNHNS and CDR2 is SASEGT in the germline V gene. This CDR3 is built from 15 residues. The CDR3 nucleotides read TGTGCCAGCAGTGAAGCCAGGGGGTTTAGGTACGAGCAGTACTTC. Translated: CASSEARGFRYEQYF.

The chain has TRBV6-5 and TRBJ2-7; D might be TRBD1 or TRBD2, each matching 6 bases. Between the trimmed V and J ends, which lost 8 bases and 5 bases, there was a span of 19 bases. The V gene's germline CDR1 is MNHEY and CDR2 SVGAGI. The CDR3 totals 14 residues. Here the CDR3 DNA reads TGTGCCAGCCGTAGGGGGGAAGGAGAAGACGAGCAGTACTTC. It is translated as CASRRGEGEDEQYF.

The chain couples TRBV27 to TRBJ1-2; D is unclear. V was pared by 4 bases and J by 4 bases, with 10 bases between. The germline gives CDR1 MNHEY, CDR2 SMNVEV (reference sequence). The CDR3 has 13 amino acids. The CDR3 nucleotides read TGTGCCAGCAGTTCCGGGATGAGCTATGGCTACACCTTC. As protein: CASSSGMSYGYTF.

CDR3 protein: CASSAPTSGAWNEQFF. The CDR3 DNA reads TGTGCCAGCAGTGCTCCAACTAGCGGGGCTTGGAATGAGCAGTTCTTC. This rearrangement joins TRBV2 to TRBJ2-1, with 10 bases lining up with TRBD2. J lost 7 bases, V lost 4 bases, and 10 bases had no gene match. Germline V gene lookup returns CDR1 SNHLY and CDR2 FYNNEI. There are 16 residues in the CDR3.

The V and J genes are TRBV18 and TRBJ2-1, with D possibly being TRBD2 (5 bases). This CDR3 has 15 residues. Per the germline V gene, CDR1 is KGHSH and CDR2 is LQKENI. V gave up 2 bases and J gave up 5 bases, with 13 bases separating them. CDR3 nucleotide sequence: TGTGCCAGCTCACCAACCCGGACTGCAGACAATGAGCAGTTCTTC. It specifies CASSPTRTADNEQFF.

The rearrangement joins TRBV29-1 to TRBJ1-2, with D perhaps matching TRBD1 (5 bases). CDR1 is SQVTM, CDR2 ANQGSEA, per germline. CDR3 length equals 11 residues. V shed 3 bases and J shed 5 bases, with 7 bases lying between them. The chain's CDR3 is CSVDGGYGYTF. The CDR3 DNA sequence: TGCAGCGTTGACGGGGGTTATGGCTACACCTTC.

V is TRBV10-1 and J is TRBJ2-1; perhaps TRBD2 as D (6 bases). V was pared by 6 bases and J by 6 bases, with 9 bases between. The V gene's germline CDR1 is WNHNN and CDR2 SYGVQD (reference sequence). CDR3 length equals 12 residues. The CDR3 DNA sequence: TGCGCCAGCAGCGACGGGGGCAATGAGCAGTTCTTC. It codes for CASSDGGNEQFF.

The chain carries TRBV4-2 and TRBJ1-4; maybe TRBD1 (5 bases). This CDR3 has 16 residues. V was cut by 0 bases and J by 7 bases, with 15 bases left in between. Germline lookup yields CDR1 LGHNA and CDR2 YNFKEQ. The DNA for the CDR3 is TGTGCCAGCAGCCAAGATGGAGGGTCCGGGGGTGAAAAACTGTTTTTT. It is translated as CASSQDGGSGGEKLFF.

This clone was detected only once. This chain links TRBV5-1 with TRBJ2-7, with TRBD2 matching over 10 bases. There are 15 residues in the CDR3. Germline V gene lookup returns CDR1 SGHRS and CDR2 YFSETQ. J was trimmed by 1 base and V by 4 bases; bases with no gene match: 5. The CDR3 coding sequence is TGCGCCAGCAGCCCCCCTAGCGGGAGTTCCTACGAGCAGTACTTC. It yields the protein CASSPPSGSSYEQYF.

This clone was counted only a few times. This rearrangement joins TRBV4-1 to TRBJ1-2; 8 nucleotides line up with TRBD1. CDR1 is MGHRA, CDR2 YSYEKL, per germline. J was trimmed by 8 bases and V by 5 bases; bases with no gene match: 7. The CDR3 has 13 amino acids. This CDR3 reads CASSYRGAEGYTF. CDR3 nucleotide sequence: TGCGCCAGCAGCTACAGGGGGGCGGAGGGCTACACCTTC.